This T cell receptor beta chain was observed in a study of blood T cell repertoires in COVID-19. This clone was counted a single time. The germline gives CDR1 LGHDT, CDR2 YNNKEL (reference sequence). The CDR3 has 13 amino acids. V lost 4 bases to trimming and J lost 11 bases, with 14 bases between them. As handled by the study authors: Estimates of nucleated cell counts were drawn from the amplification of reference gene primers. Produced via immunoSEQ multiplex PCR; TCRdb's table is partial and in-frame only. V, J and clone size are those of that table, while D and trimming were read from the DNA. The repertoire holds 250,000 to 300,000 clones, with approximately 91% as singletons.

Sequenced: PBMCs or T cells enriched from blood (not recorded which). The V call is TRBV3-1 (or the pseudogene TRBV3-2), the J call TRBJ1-4, with unresolved D. This TCR came from a woman between 40 and 55 years old who had recovered from COVID-19. The CDR3 DNA follows: TGTGCCAGCAGCCCTGATGCCGGGTGGAAACTGTTTTTT. Its protein is CASSPDAGWKLFF.